The following is a T cell receptor (beta chain) sequence with its context. These data originate in a study of radiotherapy plus CTLA-4 blockade in lung cancer. Profiling relied on immunoSEQ multiplex PCR, and the TCRdb table lists in-frame clones only, not all of them. Of 35,000 to 50,000 clones in the sample, 73% were seen once. Germline-derived CDR1 and CDR2 are MNHEY and SVGAGI. Trimming took 5 bases from V and 0 from J; bases not matched to a gene: 7. CDR3 length equals 15 residues. The sequencing here drew on peripheral blood, taken from a patient treated with radiotherapy plus ipilimumab. This receptor was identified in a human donor with non-small cell lung cancer who had a complete response to radiotherapy plus ipilimumab. This sequence joins TRBV6-5 and TRBJ2-7, with TRBD1 identical over 7 bases. CDR3 in amino acids: CASSPHRGSSYEQYF. The CDR3 DNA is TGTGCCAGCAGTCCACACAGGGGTAGCTCCTACGAGCAGTACTTC.